These 2 T cell receptor beta chains were all obtained from the same sample, sequenced in a study of OX40 agonist ivuxolimab in advanced cancers. Libraries came from the immunoSEQ multiplex PCR assay. TCRdb took over this immuneACCESS table, retaining in-frame rearrangements with V and J assigned. Such tables are incomplete; in checked studies, under half of the missing clones stem from an unresolved V gene, and the remainder is unexplained. For this sample there are 75,000 to 100,000 clones; roughly 84% appear just once. About 2.5% of the sample lies in the top ten. Specimen: CD4+ or CD8+ T cells sorted from blood, collected in a trial of the OX40 agonist ivuxolimab. These receptors came from an adult with an advanced solid tumor such as melanoma, head and neck, liver or kidney cancer.

The chain combines TRBV9 with TRBJ1-3; D is unresolved. Germline V gives CDR1 SGDLS, CDR2 YYNGEE. The V gene lost 2 bases and the J gene lost 4 bases, with 10 bases spanning the gap. The CDR3 runs 14 residues. The CDR3 sequence is CASSVEVNGNTIYF. The DNA for the CDR3 is TGTGCCAGCAGCGTTGAGGTTAACGGAAACACCATATATTTT.

The CDR3 here is CASKGGYTSEDTQYF. The CDR3 nucleotides are TGCGCCAGCAAGGGGGGGTACACCTCCGAGGATACGCAGTATTTT. The chain employs TRBV5-1 and TRBJ2-3, with a possible D match to TRBD2 (7 bases). Germline V CDR1 and CDR2: SGHRS, YFSETQ. The CDR3 is 15 amino acids. The germline V and J ends were trimmed by 6 bases and 6 bases, with 20 bases remaining between them.